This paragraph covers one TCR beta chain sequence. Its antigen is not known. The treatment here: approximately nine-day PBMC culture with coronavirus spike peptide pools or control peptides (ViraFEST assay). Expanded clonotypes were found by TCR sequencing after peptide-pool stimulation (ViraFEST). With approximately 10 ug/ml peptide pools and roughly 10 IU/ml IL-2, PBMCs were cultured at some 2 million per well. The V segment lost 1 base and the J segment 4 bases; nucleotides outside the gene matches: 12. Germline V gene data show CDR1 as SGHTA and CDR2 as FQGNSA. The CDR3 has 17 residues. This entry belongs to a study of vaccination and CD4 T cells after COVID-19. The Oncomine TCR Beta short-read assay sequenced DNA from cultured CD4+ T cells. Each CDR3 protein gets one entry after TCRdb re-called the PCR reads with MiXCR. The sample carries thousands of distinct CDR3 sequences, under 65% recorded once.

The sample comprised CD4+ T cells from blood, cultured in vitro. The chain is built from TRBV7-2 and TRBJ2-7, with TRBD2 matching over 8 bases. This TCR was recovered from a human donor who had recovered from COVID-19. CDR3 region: CASSLGGAGAPSYEQYF. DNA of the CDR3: TGTGCCAGCAGCTTAGGAGGAGCGGGGGCCCCGTCTTACGAGCAGTACTTC.